This T cell receptor beta chain was captured in a study of T cell responses to AZD1222 COVID-19 vaccine. Regarding the study as a whole: Vaccine-related CD4 TCRs covered spike, predominating at 160-218 and 743-854. Spike-specific TCR repertoires showed rising breadth and depth after two AZD1222 doses.

With regard to this clone: Its antigen is unidentified.

Only in-frame clones appear in the TCRdb table, and some are missing; sequencing was by immunoSEQ multiplex PCR. The sample carries over 150,000 clones, 94% recorded once. Germline V gene sequence: CDR1 SNHLY, CDR2 FYNNEI. The CDR3 runs to 15 residues. V lost 6 bases and J 2 bases, leaving 17 bases between the germline ends. Sequencing used peripheral blood, obtained 28 days after the second AZD1222 dose. The clonotype was recovered from an adult who received the AZD1222 COVID-19 vaccine. The J gene is TRBJ2-7, the V gene TRBV2; possibly TRBD2 for D (6 bases). The CDR3: CASRRGPAKAYEQYF. The CDR3 DNA sequence: TGTGCCAGCAGGCGGGGACCTGCAAAGGCCTACGAGCAGTACTTC.